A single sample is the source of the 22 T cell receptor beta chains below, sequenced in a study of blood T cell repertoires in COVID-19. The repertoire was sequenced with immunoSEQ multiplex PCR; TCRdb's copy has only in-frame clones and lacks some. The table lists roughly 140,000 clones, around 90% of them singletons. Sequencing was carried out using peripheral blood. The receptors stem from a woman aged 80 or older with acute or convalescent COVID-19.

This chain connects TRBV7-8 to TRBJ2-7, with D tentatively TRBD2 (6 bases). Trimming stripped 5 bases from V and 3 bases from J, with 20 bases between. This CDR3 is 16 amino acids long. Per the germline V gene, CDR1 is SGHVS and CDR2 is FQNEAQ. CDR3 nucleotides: TGTGCCAGCAGCCTCTCCGTTGGGGGGTTTCACTACGAGCAGTACTTC. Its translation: CASSLSVGGFHYEQYF.

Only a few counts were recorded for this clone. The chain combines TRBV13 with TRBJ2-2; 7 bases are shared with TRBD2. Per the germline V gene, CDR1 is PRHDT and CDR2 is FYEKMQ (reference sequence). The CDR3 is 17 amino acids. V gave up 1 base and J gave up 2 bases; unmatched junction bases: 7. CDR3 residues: CASSLEGLQENTGELFF. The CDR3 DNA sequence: TGTGCCAGCAGCTTAGAGGGACTACAAGAAAACACCGGGGAGCTGTTTTTT.

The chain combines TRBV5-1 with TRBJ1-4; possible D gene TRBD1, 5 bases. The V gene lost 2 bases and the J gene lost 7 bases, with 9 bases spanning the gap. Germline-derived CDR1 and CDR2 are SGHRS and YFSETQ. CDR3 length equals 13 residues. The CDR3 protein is CASSFDSIEKLFF. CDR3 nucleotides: TGCGCCAGCAGCTTCGACAGCATTGAAAAACTGTTTTTT.

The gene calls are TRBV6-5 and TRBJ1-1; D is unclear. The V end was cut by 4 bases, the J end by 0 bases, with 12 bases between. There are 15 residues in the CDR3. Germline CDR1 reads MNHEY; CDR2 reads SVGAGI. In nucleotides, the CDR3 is TGTGCCAGCAGTTCCAGGATGACGGTGAACACTGAAGCTTTCTTT. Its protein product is CASSSRMTVNTEAFF.

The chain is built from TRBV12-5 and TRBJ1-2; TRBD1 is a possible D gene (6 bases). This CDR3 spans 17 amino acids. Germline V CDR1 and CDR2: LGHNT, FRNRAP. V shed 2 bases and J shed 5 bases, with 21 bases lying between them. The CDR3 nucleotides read TGTGCTAGTGGTTTGACACACAGGGACCAAAGGCGGTATGGCTACACCTTC. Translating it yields CASGLTHRDQRRYGYTF. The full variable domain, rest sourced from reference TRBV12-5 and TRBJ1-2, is DARVTQTPRHKVTEMGQEVTMRCQPILGHNTVFWYRQTMMQGLELLAYFRNRAPLDDSGMPKDRFSAEMPDATLATLKIQPSEPRDSAVYFCASGLTHRDQRRYGYTFGSGTRLTVV.

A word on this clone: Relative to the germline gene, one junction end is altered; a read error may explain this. CDR3 DNA sequence: TGTGCCAGCAGCTTGGTTGGCAGGGAGGGCCACTTC. Translation: CASSLVGREGHF. The chain combines TRBV5-4 with TRBJ2-7; the match to TRBD2 covers 7 bases. The V gene's germline CDR1 is SGHNT and CDR2 YYREEE (reference sequence). This CDR3 is 12 amino acids long. Full variable domain (remainder filled in from reference TRBV5-4 and TRBJ2-7): ETGVTQSPTHLIKTRGQQVTLRCSSQSGHNTVSWYQQALGQGPQFIFQYYREEENGRGNFPPRFSGLQFPNYSSELNVNALELDDSALYLCASSLVGREGHFGPGTRLTVT.

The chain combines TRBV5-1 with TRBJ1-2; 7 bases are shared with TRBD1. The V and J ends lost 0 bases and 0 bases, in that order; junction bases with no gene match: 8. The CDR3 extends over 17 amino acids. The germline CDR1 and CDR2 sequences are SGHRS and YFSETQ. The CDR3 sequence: CASSLGGWTGANYGYTF. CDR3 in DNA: TGCGCCAGCAGCTTGGGAGGGTGGACAGGAGCTAACTATGGCTACACCTTC.

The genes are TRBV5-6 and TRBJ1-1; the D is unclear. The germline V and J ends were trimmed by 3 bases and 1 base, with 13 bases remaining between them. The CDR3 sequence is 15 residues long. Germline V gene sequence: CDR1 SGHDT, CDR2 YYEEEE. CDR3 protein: CASSSSGSGNTEAFF. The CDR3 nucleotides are TGTGCCAGCAGCTCATCGGGGTCCGGGAACACTGAAGCTTTCTTT.

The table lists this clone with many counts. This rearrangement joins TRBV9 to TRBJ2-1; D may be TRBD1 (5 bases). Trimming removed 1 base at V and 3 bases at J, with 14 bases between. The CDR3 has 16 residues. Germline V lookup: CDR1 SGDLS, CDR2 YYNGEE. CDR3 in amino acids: CASSVQSRVDYNEQFF. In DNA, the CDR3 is TGTGCCAGCAGCGTACAGTCCAGGGTCGACTACAATGAGCAGTTCTTC.

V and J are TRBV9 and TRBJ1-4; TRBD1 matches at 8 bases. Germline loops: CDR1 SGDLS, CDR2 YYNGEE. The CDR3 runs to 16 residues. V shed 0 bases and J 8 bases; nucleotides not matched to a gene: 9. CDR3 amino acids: CASSVAAARGQEKLFF. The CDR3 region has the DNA TGTGCCAGCAGCGTAGCTGCGGCCAGGGGGCAAGAAAAACTGTTTTTT.

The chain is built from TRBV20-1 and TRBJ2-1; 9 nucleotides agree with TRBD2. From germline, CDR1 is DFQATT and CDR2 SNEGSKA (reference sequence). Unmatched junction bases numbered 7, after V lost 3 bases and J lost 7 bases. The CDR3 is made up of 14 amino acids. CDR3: CSASSRGLANEQFF. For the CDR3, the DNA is TGCAGTGCTAGTTCCCGGGGACTAGCAAATGAGCAGTTCTTC.

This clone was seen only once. DNA of the CDR3: TGTGCCAGCAGCCACAGGGGACCGGACGAGCAGTACTTC. This encodes CASSHRGPDEQYF. V and J are TRBV6-7 and TRBJ2-7; the match to TRBD1 covers 7 bases. TRBV6-7 qualifies as an ORF whose function is uncertain. The CDR3 consists of 13 residues. The ends lost 6 bases at V and 5 bases at J; junction bases unmatched: 7.

The CDR3 spells CASSYTPDYGYTF. CDR3 sequence (DNA): TGTGCCAGCAGTTACACGCCAGACTATGGCTACACCTTC. The rearrangement links TRBV6-5 to TRBJ1-2, with no clear D. The CDR3 has 13 amino acids. Looked up from germline, CDR1 is MNHEY and CDR2 is SVGAGI. Trimming removed 2 bases at V and 3 bases at J, with 7 bases between.

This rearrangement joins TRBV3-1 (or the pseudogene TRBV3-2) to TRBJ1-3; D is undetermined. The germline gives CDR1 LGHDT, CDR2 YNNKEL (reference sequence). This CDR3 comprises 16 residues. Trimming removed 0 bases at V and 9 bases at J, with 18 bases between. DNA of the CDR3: TGTGCCAGCAGCCAAGATTCAGCTGGCCCGCGGGGCACCATATATTTT. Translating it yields CASSQDSAGPRGTIYF.

In nucleotides, the CDR3 is TGTGCCAGCAGCTTGCCGGGGGTCCCAGAGACCCAGTACTTC. It translates to CASSLPGVPETQYF. The chain has TRBV5-6 and TRBJ2-5; possible D gene TRBD2, 6 bases. There are 14 residues in the CDR3. Trimming left V 1 base short and J 4 bases short, with 11 bases between. The germline V gene encodes CDR1 SGHDT and CDR2 YYEEEE.

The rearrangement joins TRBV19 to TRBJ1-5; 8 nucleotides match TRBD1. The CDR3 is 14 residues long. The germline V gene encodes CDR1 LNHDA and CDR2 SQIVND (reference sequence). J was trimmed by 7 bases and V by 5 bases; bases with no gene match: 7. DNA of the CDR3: TGTGCCAGTAGTGTGGACAGGGAGGTCCAGCCCCAGCATTTT. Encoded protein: CASSVDREVQPQHF.

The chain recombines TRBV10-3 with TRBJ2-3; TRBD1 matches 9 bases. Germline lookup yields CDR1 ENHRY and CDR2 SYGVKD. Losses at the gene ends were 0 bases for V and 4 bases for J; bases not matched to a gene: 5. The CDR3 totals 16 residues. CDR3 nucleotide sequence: TGTGCCATCAGTGAGTCAAGGGACAGGGTTCCAGATACGCAGTATTTT. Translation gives CAISESRDRVPDTQYF.

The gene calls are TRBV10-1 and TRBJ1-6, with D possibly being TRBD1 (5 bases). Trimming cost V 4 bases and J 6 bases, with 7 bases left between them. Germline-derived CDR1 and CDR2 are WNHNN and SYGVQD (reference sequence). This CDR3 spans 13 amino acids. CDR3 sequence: CASSGQPNSPLHF. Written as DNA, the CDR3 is TGCGCCAGCAGTGGACAGCCTAATTCACCCCTCCACTTT.

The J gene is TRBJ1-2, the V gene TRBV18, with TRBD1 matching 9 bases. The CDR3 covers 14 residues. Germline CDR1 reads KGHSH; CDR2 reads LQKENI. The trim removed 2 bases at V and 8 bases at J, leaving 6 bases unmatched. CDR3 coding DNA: TGTGCCAGCTCACCAGGGGACAGGGATCGAGGCTACACCTTC. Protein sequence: CASSPGDRDRGYTF.

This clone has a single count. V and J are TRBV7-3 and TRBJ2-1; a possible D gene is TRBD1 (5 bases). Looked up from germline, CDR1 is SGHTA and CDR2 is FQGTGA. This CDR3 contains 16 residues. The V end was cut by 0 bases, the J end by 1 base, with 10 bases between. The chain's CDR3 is CASSLTGSGSYNEQFF. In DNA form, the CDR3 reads TGTGCCAGCAGCTTAACGGGGTCAGGGTCCTACAATGAGCAGTTCTTC.

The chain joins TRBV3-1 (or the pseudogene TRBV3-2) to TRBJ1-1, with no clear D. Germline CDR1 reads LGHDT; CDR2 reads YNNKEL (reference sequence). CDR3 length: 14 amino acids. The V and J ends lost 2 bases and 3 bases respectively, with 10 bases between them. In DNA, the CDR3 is TGTGCCAGCAGCCAACCAGGTCCTCACACTGAAGCTTTCTTT. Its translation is CASSQPGPHTEAFF.

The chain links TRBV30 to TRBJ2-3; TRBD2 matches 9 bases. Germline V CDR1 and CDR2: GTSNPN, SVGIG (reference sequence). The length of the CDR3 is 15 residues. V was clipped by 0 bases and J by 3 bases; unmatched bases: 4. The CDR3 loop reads CAWSVAGGPTDTQYF. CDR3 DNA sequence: TGTGCCTGGAGTGTGGCGGGGGGGCCGACAGATACGCAGTATTTT.